Following are 32 T cell receptor beta chains from one sample sequenced in a study of control samples from healthy donors and cancer patients. TCRdb keeps only in-frame clones here, not all; method: immunoSEQ multiplex PCR. The data hold 110,000 to 150,000 clones, with just under 95% observed a single time. The sample consisted of PBMCs. These receptors came from a man in his 60s with colorectal cancer.

The chain is built from TRBV7-9 and TRBJ1-1; D gene ambiguous. V was trimmed by 4 bases and J by 0 bases, leaving 12 bases between them. The CDR3 length is 15 residues. CDR1 and CDR2 from the germline V gene are SEHNR and FQNEAQ (reference sequence). The CDR3 reads CASSSTRGVNTEAFF. CDR3 nucleotides: TGTGCCAGCAGCTCAACCCGGGGAGTGAACACTGAAGCTTTCTTT.

This clone has a single count. This chain links TRBV6-4 with TRBJ2-1; possible D gene TRBD2, 6 bases. The CDR3 loop spans 15 amino acids. The V end lost 3 bases, the J end lost 7 bases, and 16 bases lay between the germline ends. The germline V gene encodes CDR1 MRHNA and CDR2 SNTAGT. The CDR3 sequence is CASSELWGELNEQFF. The CDR3 DNA reads TGTGCCAGCAGTGAACTGTGGGGGGAGTTGAATGAGCAGTTCTTC.

The rearrangement links TRBV19 to TRBJ1-1; 7 nucleotides agree with TRBD1. The trim removed 1 base at V and 2 bases at J, leaving 7 bases unmatched. Germline V CDR1 and CDR2: LNHDA, SQIVND (reference sequence). This CDR3 comprises 16 residues. The CDR3 region has the DNA TGTGCCAGTAGTATAGCCCCGGACAGGTCTAACACTGAAGCTTTCTTT. It encodes CASSIAPDRSNTEAFF.

This sequence joins TRBV4-3 and TRBJ1-3; weak D call: TRBD1 (5 bases). V shed 3 bases and J shed 8 bases, with 20 bases lying between them. There are 16 residues in the CDR3. CDR1 and CDR2 from the germline V gene are LGHNA and YSLEER. The CDR3 DNA is TGCGCCAGCAGCCAGACCTCCGGGGGTGAAAGTGACACCATATATTTT. This codes for CASSQTSGGESDTIYF.

The chain has TRBV2 and TRBJ2-4, with D perhaps given as TRBD1 or TRBD2 (5 bases each). CDR3 length: 13 residues. The germline V and J ends were trimmed by 6 bases and 8 bases, with 14 bases remaining between them. Germline V gives CDR1 SNHLY, CDR2 FYNNEI. The CDR3 sequence: CASRGERADIQYF. In nucleotides, the CDR3 is TGTGCCAGCAGGGGGGAAAGAGCGGACATTCAGTACTTC.

The gene calls are TRBV5-1 and TRBJ2-1; TRBD1 aligns across 8 bases. The V gene's germline CDR1 is SGHRS and CDR2 YFSETQ. The V and J ends lost 2 bases and 10 bases, in that order; junction bases with no gene match: 8. The CDR3 length is 14 residues. DNA of the CDR3: TGCGCCAGCAGCTTTAGACAGGGGAGGCACGAGCAGTTCTTC. It specifies CASSFRQGRHEQFF.

The chain joins TRBV7-2 to TRBJ2-7, with D unresolved. The V gene's germline CDR1 is SGHTA and CDR2 FQGNSA. CDR3 size: 12 residues. The V gene lost 3 bases and the J gene lost 4 bases, with 7 bases spanning the gap. As DNA, the CDR3 is TGTGCCAGCAGCTTTAACGAGTACGAGCAGTACTTC. Translation: CASSFNEYEQYF.

The V and J genes are TRBV5-4 and TRBJ2-5; maybe TRBD1 (6 bases). Trimming took 0 bases from V and 5 from J, leaving 20 bases between them. The germline CDR1 and CDR2 sequences are SGHNT and YYREEE (reference sequence). The CDR3 sequence is 17 residues long. The DNA for the CDR3 is TGTGCCAGCAGCTTGGAACTTAGTCCAGGGGCCGGGGAGACCCAGTACTTC. Its protein product is CASSLELSPGAGETQYF. The whole variable domain, filled in from reference TRBV5-4 and TRBJ2-5, reads ETGVTQSPTHLIKTRGQQVTLRCSSQSGHNTVSWYQQALGQGPQFIFQYYREEENGRGNFPPRFSGLQFPNYSSELNVNALELDDSALYLCASSLELSPGAGETQYFGPGTRLLVL.

V is TRBV9 and J is TRBJ2-3; D perhaps matches TRBD2 (7 bases). Looked up from germline, CDR1 is SGDLS and CDR2 is YYNGEE. This CDR3 spans 16 amino acids. Between the trimmed V and J ends, which lost 0 bases and 2 bases, there was a span of 13 bases. The CDR3 DNA sequence: TGTGCCAGCAGCGTAGGAGGGGGGGCCACCACAGATACGCAGTATTTT. It codes for CASSVGGGATTDTQYF.

The chain links TRBV7-9 to TRBJ2-7, with a possible D match to TRBD1 (6 bases). V gave up 5 bases and J gave up 0 bases, with 8 bases separating them. Germline lookup yields CDR1 SEHNR and CDR2 FQNEAQ (reference sequence). The CDR3 length is 13 residues. DNA for the CDR3: TGTGCCAGCAGCGCGACAGGCTCCTACGAGCAGTACTTC. Its protein product is CASSATGSYEQYF.

The chain couples TRBV7-9 to TRBJ2-3; 8 nucleotides match TRBD1. Unmatched junction bases numbered 4, after V lost 1 base and J lost 1 base. CDR3 size: 16 residues. Germline V gene sequence: CDR1 SEHNR, CDR2 FQNEAQ (reference sequence). The CDR3: CASSLEAGGGTDTQYF. In DNA, the CDR3 is TGTGCCAGCAGCTTAGAGGCAGGGGGCGGCACAGATACGCAGTATTTT.

The gene calls are TRBV11-2 and TRBJ1-3; a possible D gene is TRBD1 (6 bases). V gave up 5 bases and J gave up 0 bases, with 20 bases separating them. This CDR3 is 18 amino acids long. Germline V CDR1 and CDR2: SGHAT, FQNNGV. This chain's CDR3 is CASSASDGLQGSGNTIYF. Here the CDR3 DNA reads TGTGCCAGCAGCGCAAGCGACGGTTTACAGGGCTCTGGAAACACCATATATTTT. Full variable domain (remainder filled in from reference TRBV11-2 and TRBJ1-3): EAGVAQSPRYKIIEKRQSVAFWCNPISGHATLYWYQQILGQGPKLLIQFQNNGVVDDSQLPKDRFSAERLKGVDSTLKIQPAKLEDSAVYLCASSASDGLQGSGNTIYFGEGSWLTVV.

This chain links TRBV3-1 (or the pseudogene TRBV3-2) with TRBJ1-5; D possibly corresponds to TRBD1 (6 bases). V gave up 3 bases and J gave up 4 bases, with 13 bases separating them. The CDR3 is 15 residues long. Germline lookup yields CDR1 LGHDT and CDR2 YNNKEL (reference sequence). The CDR3 is CASSQGGAGNQPQHF. Here the CDR3 DNA reads TGTGCCAGCAGCCAGGGGGGGGCGGGAAATCAGCCCCAGCATTTT.

This clone was seen a few times. This sequence joins TRBV19 and TRBJ1-1; tentative D call: TRBD1 (5 bases). The germline CDR1 and CDR2 sequences are LNHDA and SQIVND (reference sequence). Between the trimmed V and J ends, which lost 5 bases and 6 bases, there was a span of 7 bases. CDR3 length equals 11 residues. The CDR3 protein is CASSWGSEAFF. The CDR3 nucleotides are TGTGCCAGTAGTTGGGGGTCTGAAGCTTTCTTT.

The chain is built from TRBV10-3 and TRBJ1-2; 9 positions match TRBD1. This CDR3 has 15 amino acids. Germline V gene data show CDR1 as ENHRY and CDR2 as SYGVKD. V lost 2 bases, J lost 1 base, and 2 bases stayed unmatched. Here the CDR3 DNA reads TGTGCCATCAGTGAGCCGACAGGGGGTAACTATGGCTACACCTTC. This gives the protein CAISEPTGGNYGYTF.

The rearrangement uses TRBV5-6 and TRBJ2-3, with TRBD1 matching over 11 bases. From germline, CDR1 is SGHDT and CDR2 YYEEEE. Trimming took 4 bases from V and 5 from J; bases not matched to a gene: 6. The CDR3 runs to 15 residues. CDR3 loop: CASSTGQGALDTQYF. As DNA, the CDR3 is TGTGCCAGCAGCACCGGACAGGGGGCGTTAGATACGCAGTATTTT. Full variable domain (remainder filled in from reference TRBV5-6 and TRBJ2-3): DAGVTQSPTHLIKTRGQQVTLRCSPKSGHDTVSWYQQALGQGPQFIFQYYEEEERQRGNFPDRFSGHQFPNYSSELNVNALLLGDSALYLCASSTGQGALDTQYFGPGTRLTVL.

The chain links TRBV19 to TRBJ1-4; perhaps TRBD1 as D (6 bases). CDR1 and CDR2 from the germline V gene are LNHDA and SQIVND (reference sequence). This CDR3 has 16 residues. V lost 6 bases and J lost 2, with 16 bases in between. CDR3 residues: CASSWGSTGTNEKLFF. The CDR3 DNA reads TGTGCCAGTAGCTGGGGCTCCACAGGGACTAATGAAAAACTGTTTTTT.

This clone was recorded only once. The chain uses TRBV3-1 (or the pseudogene TRBV3-2) and TRBJ1-4; the D gene is possibly TRBD1 (5 bases). V was shortened by 1 base and J by 6 bases, with 9 bases between the two germline ends. Germline V gene data show CDR1 as LGHDT and CDR2 as YNNKEL (reference sequence). The CDR3 extends over 14 amino acids. CDR3 nucleotide sequence: TGTGCCAGCAGCCAAGGCAAGACAGATGAAAAACTGTTTTTT. Residues: CASSQGKTDEKLFF.

The CDR3 DNA sequence: TGTGCCAGCAGCTCTCGGCCGGGTGTGGGGGGCTGGAGCTATGGCTACACCTTC. Translation: CASSSRPGVGGWSYGYTF. The chain recombines TRBV7-2 with TRBJ1-2, with D tentatively TRBD1 (6 bases). V shed 4 bases and J shed 4 bases, with 25 bases lying between them. Germline assignment: CDR1 SGHTA and CDR2 FQGNSA. The CDR3 is 18 amino acids.

The gene calls are TRBV27 and TRBJ1-1; unclear D gene. The CDR3 has 14 amino acids. Per germline, CDR1 MNHEY and CDR2 SMNVEV (reference sequence). V was shortened by 3 bases and J by 2 bases, with 10 bases between the two germline ends. In DNA, the CDR3 is TGTGCCAGCAGTTTGAGGCGGGGTAACACTGAAGCTTTCTTT. Translation gives CASSLRRGNTEAFF.

This chain uses TRBV10-3 with TRBJ1-2; 12 bases agree with TRBD1. Germline V CDR1 and CDR2: ENHRY, SYGVKD. V shed 6 bases, J shed 7 bases, and the junction held 6 bases outside the gene matches. This CDR3 is built from 14 residues. The DNA for the CDR3 is TGTGCCATCAGGCTGGGACAGGGGGCTAGTGGCTACACCTTC. Encoded protein: CAIRLGQGASGYTF.

The chain recombines TRBV12-3 or TRBV12-4 with TRBJ2-7, with D perhaps matching TRBD1 (5 bases). V shed 6 bases and J shed 3 bases, with 12 bases lying between them. This CDR3 region has 13 residues. The CDR3 loop is CASSPRVSYEQYF. The CDR3, as DNA: TGTGCCAGCAGCCCCAGGGTAAGCTACGAGCAGTACTTC.

With respect to this clone: Mismatch with germline at one junction end may stem from a read error. This chain uses TRBV18 with TRBJ1-5; no clear D gene. CDR1 is KGHSH, CDR2 LQKENI, per germline. CDR3 length equals 14 residues. For the CDR3, the DNA is TGTGCCAGCGCACCCGCTCAGGTGAACCAGCCCCAGCATTTT. This gives the protein CASAPAQVNQPQHF.

The V call is TRBV29-1, the J call TRBJ2-7, with D perhaps given as TRBD1 or TRBD2 (5 bases each). The germline gives CDR1 SQVTM, CDR2 ANQGSEA. This CDR3 has 14 residues. Trimming removed 5 bases from V and 4 bases from J, with 18 bases in between. The CDR3 nucleotides read TGCAGCGTTCTTACCGGGACGGATAGATACGAGCAGTACTTC. This codes for CSVLTGTDRYEQYF.

V gene TRBV7-8 combines with J gene TRBJ2-3; a possible D gene is TRBD2 (6 bases). The CDR3 spans 18 residues. The ends were cut back, 1 base at V and 1 base at J, with 18 bases in the middle. CDR1 SGHVS and CDR2 FQNEAQ come from the germline V gene. The CDR3 DNA follows: TGTGCCAGCAGCTTAGTCCCCCTCTTGCGGGGAGGCACAGATACGCAGTATTTT. Its protein product is CASSLVPLLRGGTDTQYF. Full variable domain (remainder filled in from reference TRBV7-8 and TRBJ2-3): GAGVSQSPRYKVAKRGQDVALRCDPISGHVSLFWYQQALGQGPEFLTYFQNEAQLDKSGLPSDRFFAERPEGSVSTLKIQRTQQEDSAVYLCASSLVPLLRGGTDTQYFGPGTRLTVL.

The rearrangement uses TRBV6-6 and TRBJ1-5; D ambiguous. The CDR3 totals 13 residues. Trimming took off 5 bases at V and 0 bases at J, with 5 bases between the two ends. From germline, CDR1 is MNHNY and CDR2 SVGAGI (reference sequence). For the CDR3, the DNA is TGTGCCAGCAGTACCTATAGCAATCAGCCCCAGCATTTT. It encodes CASSTYSNQPQHF.

This clone was counted a single time. The rearrangement uses TRBV4-1 and TRBJ2-1; TRBD2 matches 13 bases. The CDR3 runs to 14 residues. CDR1 is MGHRA and CDR2 is YSYEKL in the germline V gene. V was clipped by 2 bases and J by 13 bases; unmatched bases: 5. CDR3 bases: TGCGCCAGCAGCCAATTGGGGACTAGCGGGGTACAGTTCTTC. It encodes CASSQLGTSGVQFF.

The gene calls are TRBV11-2 and TRBJ2-5; D is ambiguous. CDR3 length equals 14 residues. Trimming stripped 3 bases from V and 5 bases from J, with 13 bases between. Germline CDR1 and CDR2: SGHAT and FQNNGV. The CDR3 loop reads CASSFSILGETQYF. In DNA form, the CDR3 reads TGTGCCAGCAGCTTCAGCATCCTCGGGGAGACCCAGTACTTC.

This clone has more than one count but fewer than ten. This chain connects TRBV6-2 or TRBV6-3 to TRBJ1-5, with a tentative D call TRBD1 (6 bases). V was pared by 5 bases and J by 1 base, with 12 bases between. The CDR3 sequence is 15 residues long. CDR1 and CDR2 (germline): MNHEY, SVGEGT. CDR3 in amino acids: CASSDPDRSNQPQHF. In nucleotides, the CDR3 is TGTGCCAGCAGTGACCCTGACAGGAGCAATCAGCCCCAGCATTTT.

The chain carries TRBV30 and TRBJ2-5, with a weak D call TRBD1 (5 bases). CDR3 size: 14 residues. The V gene's germline CDR1 is GTSNPN and CDR2 SVGIG (reference sequence). V lost 5 bases and J 5 bases, leaving 18 bases between the germline ends. CDR3 sequence: CAWGQGVGRETQYF. The CDR3 DNA is TGTGCCTGGGGCCAAGGGGTAGGGCGCGAGACCCAGTACTTC.

The chain carries TRBV2 and TRBJ1-6; 9 nucleotides align to TRBD1. Germline V gene lookup returns CDR1 SNHLY and CDR2 FYNNEI. The CDR3 runs to 15 residues. The J segment lost 7 bases and the V segment lost 6 bases, leaving 7 bases of the junction unmatched. The CDR3 DNA reads TGTGCCAGCAGACCCGACAGGGGGAACAATTCACCCCTCCACTTT. It encodes CASRPDRGNNSPLHF.

This clone was detected only once. This rearrangement joins TRBV10-3 to TRBJ2-3; D may be TRBD2 (6 bases). The CDR3 has 13 residues. Germline lookup yields CDR1 ENHRY and CDR2 SYGVKD. With 8 bases removed from V and 2 bases from J, the gap between germline ends came to 11 bases. This chain's CDR3 is CAIRRDPTDTQYF. The DNA for the CDR3 is TGTGCCATCCGGAGGGACCCCACAGATACGCAGTATTTT.